This is a list of T cell receptor beta chains from one sample in a study of control samples from healthy donors and cancer patients. This table comes from immunoSEQ multiplex PCR, and its TCRdb copy is limited to in-frame clones, with some not included. The sample lists roughly 140,000 clones, roughly nine tenths occurring once. The sample comprised blood. Source of these receptors: a man younger than 45 in good health. Each CDR3 is given without its conserved first and last residue. Each record gives: V gene, CDR3 length, J gene, CDR3 protein.

V: TRBV4-2
length: 15
J: TRBJ2-5
CDR3: ASSQGMTGTPGETQY

V: TRBV11-1
length: 13
J: TRBJ1-2
CDR3: ASSTTGQGIDGYT

V: TRBV29-1
length: 12
J: TRBJ1-5
CDR3: SVAAGYSNQPQH

V: TRBV24-1
length: 15
J: TRBJ2-1
CDR3: ATSDIGQDSSYNEQF

V: TRBV28
length: 12
J: TRBJ2-5
CDR3: ASRAPGSQETQY

V: TRBV7-3
length: 12
J: TRBJ2-2
CDR3: ASRGTGDTGELF

V: TRBV30
length: 9
J: TRBJ2-7
CDR3: AWAPYGEQY

V: TRBV5-6
length: 11
J: TRBJ1-6
CDR3: ASRDRRDSPLH

V: TRBV7-9
length: 14
J: TRBJ2-3
CDR3: ASSPPAAASTDTQY

V: TRBV18
length: 15
J: TRBJ2-2
CDR3: ASSPVASGANTGELF

V: TRBV19
length: 12
J: TRBJ1-3
CDR3: ASSVTGPGNTIY

V: TRBV24-1
length: 16
J: TRBJ1-5
CDR3: ATSGSGTGSGSNQPQH

V: TRBV18
length: 12
J: TRBJ1-3
CDR3: ASSPPGRGNTIY

V: TRBV27
length: 10
J: TRBJ2-7
CDR3: ASKGAVYEQY

V: TRBV19
length: 11
J: TRBJ2-3
CDR3: ASSIGGPDTQY

V: TRBV14
length: 9
J: TRBJ1-1
CDR3: ASSPGVRAF

V: TRBV7-8
length: 10
J: TRBJ1-2
CDR3: ASSWDTRGYT

V: TRBV29-1
length: 11
J: TRBJ2-7
CDR3: SVEGTSPYEQY

V: TRBV6-5
length: 14
J: TRBJ2-7
CDR3: ASSYSYSSQGNEQY

V: TRBV11-3
length: 12
J: TRBJ2-5
CDR3: ASSSRGTGETQY

V: TRBV7-9
length: 12
J: TRBJ1-1
CDR3: ASSLEEDATEAF

V: TRBV6-2/TRBV6-3
length: 10
J: TRBJ2-3
CDR3: ASSYSPDTQY

V: TRBV4-3
length: 14
J: TRBJ2-7
CDR3: ASSQGLAGGNYEQY

V: TRBV6-5
length: 12
J: TRBJ2-3
CDR3: ASRVEGYTDTQY

V: TRBV6-4
length: 14
J: TRBJ2-1
CDR3: ASSDERGGPYNEQF

V: TRBV5-1
length: 14
J: TRBJ1-2
CDR3: ASSSQPGQTNYGYT

V: TRBV27
length: 15
J: TRBJ2-7
CDR3: ASSQLNPTGATYEQY

V: TRBV19
length: 9
J: TRBJ2-5
CDR3: ATSLAQTQY

V: TRBV27
length: 11
J: TRBJ2-7
CDR3: ASSYQSSYEQY

V: TRBV9
length: 10
J: TRBJ1-3
CDR3: ASNSPGNTIY

V: TRBV7-9
length: 13
J: TRBJ1-2
CDR3: ASSLVGQTNYGYT

V: TRBV7-2
length: 12
J: TRBJ2-7
CDR3: ASRLAGGSYEQY

V: TRBV29-1
length: 15
J: TRBJ2-7
CDR3: SVEGPTSGASSYEQY

V: TRBV9
length: 14
J: TRBJ2-5
CDR3: ASSPRLAGFQETQY

V: TRBV7-9
length: 12
J: TRBJ2-3
CDR3: ASSLVVRLDTQY

V: TRBV9
length: 12
J: TRBJ1-1
CDR3: ASSVEWRNTEAF

V: TRBV11-3
length: 14
J: TRBJ2-5
CDR3: ASSPSPGQGEETQY

V: TRBV30
length: 11
J: TRBJ1-5
CDR3: AWSRTGDQPQH

V: TRBV6-6
length: 11
J: TRBJ1-5
CDR3: ASRTGSNQPQH

V: TRBV3-1/TRBV3-2
length: 9
J: TRBJ2-7
CDR3: ASSDFYEQY

V: TRBV7-3
length: 12
J: TRBJ2-7
CDR3: ASSRSGTGYEQY

V: TRBV19
length: 12
J: TRBJ1-2
CDR3: ASSMMWADYGYT

V: TRBV24-1
length: 12
J: TRBJ2-5
CDR3: ATSPAGRQETQY

V: TRBV19
length: 13
J: TRBJ2-1
CDR3: ASNGRGGPYNEQF

V: TRBV4-1
length: 14
J: TRBJ1-1
CDR3: ASSQTGTGEGTEAF

V: TRBV28
length: 11
J: TRBJ1-2
CDR3: ASGGGLSYGYT

V: TRBV5-1
length: 18
J: TRBJ1-4
CDR3: ASSLMFALENIATNEKLF

V: TRBV3-1/TRBV3-2
length: 13
J: TRBJ1-3
CDR3: ASSQVPGAGNTIY

V: TRBV12-3/TRBV12-4
length: 11
J: TRBJ2-7
CDR3: ASSRQSSYEQY

V: TRBV4-2
length: 14
J: TRBJ1-4
CDR3: ASSQYSGTVNEKLF

V: TRBV19
length: 13
J: TRBJ2-2
CDR3: ASMREGGAPGELF

V: TRBV5-4
length: 13
J: TRBJ1-1
CDR3: ASTNPARSNTEAF

V: TRBV21-1
length: 12
J: TRBJ2-1
CDR3: ASRDRGAGNEQF

V: TRBV5-1
length: 10
J: TRBJ1-2
CDR3: ASSFQGASYT

V: TRBV2
length: 10
J: TRBJ2-1
CDR3: ASSVQGNEQF

V: TRBV3-1/TRBV3-2
length: 12
J: TRBJ2-3
CDR3: ARLAGSPPDTQY

V: TRBV14
length: 12
J: TRBJ1-1
CDR3: ASSHGQMNTEAF

V: TRBV2
length: 12
J: TRBJ1-1
CDR3: ASSAGGAETEAF

V: TRBV4-2
length: 10
J: TRBJ1-2
CDR3: ASSQSAYGYT

V: TRBV7-9
length: 12
J: TRBJ1-1
CDR3: ASSLELMNTEAF